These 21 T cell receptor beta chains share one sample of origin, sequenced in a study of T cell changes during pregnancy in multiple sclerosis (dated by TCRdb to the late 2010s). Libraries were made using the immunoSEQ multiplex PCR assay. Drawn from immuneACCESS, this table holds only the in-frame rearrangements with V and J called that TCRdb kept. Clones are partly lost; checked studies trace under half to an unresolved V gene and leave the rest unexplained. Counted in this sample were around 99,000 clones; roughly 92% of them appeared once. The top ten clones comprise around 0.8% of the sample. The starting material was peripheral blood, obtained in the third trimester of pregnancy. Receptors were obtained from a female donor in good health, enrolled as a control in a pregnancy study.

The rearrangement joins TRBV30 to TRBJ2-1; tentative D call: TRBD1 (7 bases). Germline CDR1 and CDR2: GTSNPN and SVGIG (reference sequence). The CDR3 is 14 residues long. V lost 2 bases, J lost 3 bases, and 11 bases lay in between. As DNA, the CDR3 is TGTGCCTGGAGTAGACAGGGAGGCTACAATGAGCAGTTCTTC. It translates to CAWSRQGGYNEQFF.

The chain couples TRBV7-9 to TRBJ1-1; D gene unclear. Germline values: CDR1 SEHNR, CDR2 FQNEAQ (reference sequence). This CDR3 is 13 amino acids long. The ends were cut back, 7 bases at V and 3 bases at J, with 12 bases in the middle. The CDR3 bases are TGTGCCAGCAACTCGGGGATTTACACTGAAGCTTTCTTT. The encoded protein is CASNSGIYTEAFF.

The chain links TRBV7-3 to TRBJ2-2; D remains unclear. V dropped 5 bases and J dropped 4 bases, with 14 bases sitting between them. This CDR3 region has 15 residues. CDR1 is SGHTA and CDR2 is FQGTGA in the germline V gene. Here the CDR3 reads CASSIQEFGTGELFF. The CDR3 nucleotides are TGTGCCAGCAGCATCCAAGAGTTTGGCACCGGGGAGCTGTTTTTT.

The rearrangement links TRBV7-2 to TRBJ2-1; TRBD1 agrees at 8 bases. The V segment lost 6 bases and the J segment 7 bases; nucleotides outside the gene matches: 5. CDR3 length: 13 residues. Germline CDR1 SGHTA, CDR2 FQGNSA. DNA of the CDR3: TGTGCCAGCAGGAGGACAGGGTATAATGAGCAGTTCTTC. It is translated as CASRRTGYNEQFF.

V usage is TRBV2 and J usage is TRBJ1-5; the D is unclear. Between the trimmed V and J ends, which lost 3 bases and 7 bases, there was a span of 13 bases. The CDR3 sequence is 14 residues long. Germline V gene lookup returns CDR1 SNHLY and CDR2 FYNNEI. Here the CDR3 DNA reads TGTGCCAGCAGTGAGTCTCGCGGGGAGCAGCCCCAGCATTTT. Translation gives CASSESRGEQPQHF.

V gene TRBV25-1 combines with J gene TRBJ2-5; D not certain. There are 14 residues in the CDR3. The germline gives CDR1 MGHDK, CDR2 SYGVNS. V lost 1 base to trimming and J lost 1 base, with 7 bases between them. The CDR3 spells CASSEWAVQETQYF. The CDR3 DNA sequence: TGTGCCAGCAGTGAATGGGCTGTCCAAGAGACCCAGTACTTC.

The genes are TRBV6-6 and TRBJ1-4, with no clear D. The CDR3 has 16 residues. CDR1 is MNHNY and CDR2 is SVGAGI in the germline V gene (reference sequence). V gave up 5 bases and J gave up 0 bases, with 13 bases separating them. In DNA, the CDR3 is TGTGCCAGCAGTCCCATCTCGGTGGCAACTAATGAAAAACTGTTTTTT. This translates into CASSPISVATNEKLFF.

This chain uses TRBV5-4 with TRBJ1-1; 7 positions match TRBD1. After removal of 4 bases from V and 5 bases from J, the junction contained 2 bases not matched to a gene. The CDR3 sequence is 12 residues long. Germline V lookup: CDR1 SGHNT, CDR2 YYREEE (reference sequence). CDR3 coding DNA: TGTGCCAGCAGCGTGGACAGGACTGAAGCTTTCTTT. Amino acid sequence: CASSVDRTEAFF.

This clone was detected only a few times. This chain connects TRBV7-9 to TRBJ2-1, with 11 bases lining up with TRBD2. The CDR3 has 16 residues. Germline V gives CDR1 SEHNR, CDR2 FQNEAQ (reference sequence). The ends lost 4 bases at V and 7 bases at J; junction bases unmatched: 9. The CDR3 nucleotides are TGTGCCAGCAGCTCCCCGACTAGCGGGGTTTCTAATGAGCAGTTCTTC. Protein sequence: CASSSPTSGVSNEQFF.

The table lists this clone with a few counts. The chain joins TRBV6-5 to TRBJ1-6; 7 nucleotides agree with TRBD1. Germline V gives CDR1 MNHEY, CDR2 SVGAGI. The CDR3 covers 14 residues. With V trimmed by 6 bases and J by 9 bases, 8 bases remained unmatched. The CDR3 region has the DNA TGTGCCAGCAGGAGAGACAGGGAAGGTTCACCCCTCCACTTT. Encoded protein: CASRRDREGSPLHF.

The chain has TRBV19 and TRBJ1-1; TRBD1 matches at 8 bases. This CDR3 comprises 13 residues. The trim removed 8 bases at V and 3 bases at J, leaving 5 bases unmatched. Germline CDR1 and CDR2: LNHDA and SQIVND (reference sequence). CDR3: CASADRGDTEAFF. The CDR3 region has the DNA TGTGCCAGTGCCGACAGGGGCGACACTGAAGCTTTCTTT.

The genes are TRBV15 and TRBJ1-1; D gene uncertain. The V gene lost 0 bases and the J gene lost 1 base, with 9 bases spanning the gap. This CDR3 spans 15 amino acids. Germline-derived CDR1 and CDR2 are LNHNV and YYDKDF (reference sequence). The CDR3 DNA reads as TGTGCCACCAGCAGAGATTTCCCTAGGAACACTGAAGCTTTCTTT. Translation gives CATSRDFPRNTEAFF.

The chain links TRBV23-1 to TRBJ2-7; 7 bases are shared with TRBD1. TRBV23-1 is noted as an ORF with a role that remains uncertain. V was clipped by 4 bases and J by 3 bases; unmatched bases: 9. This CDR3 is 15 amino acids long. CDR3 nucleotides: TGCGCCAGCAGTCGGCCTCCGACAGGGAACTACGAGCAGTACTTC. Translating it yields CASSRPPTGNYEQYF.

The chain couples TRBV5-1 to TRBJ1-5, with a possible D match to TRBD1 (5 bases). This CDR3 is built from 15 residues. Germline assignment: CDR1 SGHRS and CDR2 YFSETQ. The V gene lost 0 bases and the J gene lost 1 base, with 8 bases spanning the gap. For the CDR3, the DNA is TGCGCCAGCAGCTTGGAGGGGCCGAGCAATCAGCCCCAGCATTTT. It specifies CASSLEGPSNQPQHF.

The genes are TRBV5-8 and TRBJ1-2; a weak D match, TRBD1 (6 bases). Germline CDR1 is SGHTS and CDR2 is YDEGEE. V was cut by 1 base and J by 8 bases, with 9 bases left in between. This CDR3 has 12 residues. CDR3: CASSLNRDGYTF. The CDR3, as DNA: TGTGCCAGCAGCTTGAACAGGGACGGCTACACCTTC.

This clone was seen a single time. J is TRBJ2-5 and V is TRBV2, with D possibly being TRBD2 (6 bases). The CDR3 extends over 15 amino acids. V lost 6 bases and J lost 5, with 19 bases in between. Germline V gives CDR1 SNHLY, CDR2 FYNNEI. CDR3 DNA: TGTGCCAGCAGGTTCCGACGTGGGGGGTGGGAGACCCAGTACTTC. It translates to CASRFRRGGWETQYF.

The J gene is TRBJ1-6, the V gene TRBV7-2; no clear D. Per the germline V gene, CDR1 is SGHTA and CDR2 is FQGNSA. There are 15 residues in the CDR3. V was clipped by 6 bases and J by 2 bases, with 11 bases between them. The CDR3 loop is CASRGGRAYNSPLHF. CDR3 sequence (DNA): TGTGCCAGCAGGGGAGGGAGGGCCTATAATTCACCCCTCCACTTT.

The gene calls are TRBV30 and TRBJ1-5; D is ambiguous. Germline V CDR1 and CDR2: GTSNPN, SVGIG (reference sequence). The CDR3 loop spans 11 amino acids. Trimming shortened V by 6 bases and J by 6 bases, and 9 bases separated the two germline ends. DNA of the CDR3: TGTGCCTGCGGGGTCGGTCAGCCCCAGCATTTT. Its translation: CACGVGQPQHF.

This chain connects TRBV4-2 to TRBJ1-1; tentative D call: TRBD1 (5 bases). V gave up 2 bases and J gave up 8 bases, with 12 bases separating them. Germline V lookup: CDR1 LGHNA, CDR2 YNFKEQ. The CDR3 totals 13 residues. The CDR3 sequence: CASSQTKQGEAFF. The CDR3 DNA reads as TGTGCCAGCAGCCAAACTAAGCAGGGAGAAGCTTTCTTT.

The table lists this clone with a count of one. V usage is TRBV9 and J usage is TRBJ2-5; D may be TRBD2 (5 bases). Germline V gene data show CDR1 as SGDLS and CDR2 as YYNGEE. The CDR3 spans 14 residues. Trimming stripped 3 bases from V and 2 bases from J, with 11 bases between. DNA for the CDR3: TGTGCCAGCAGCGCCACCGGGAAACAAGAGACCCAGTACTTC. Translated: CASSATGKQETQYF.

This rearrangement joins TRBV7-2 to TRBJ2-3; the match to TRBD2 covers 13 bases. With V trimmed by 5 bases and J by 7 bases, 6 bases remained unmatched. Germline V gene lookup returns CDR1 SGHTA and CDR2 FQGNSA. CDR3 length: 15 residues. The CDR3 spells CASSRTSGGVNTQYF. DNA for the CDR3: TGTGCCAGCAGCCGGACTAGCGGGGGAGTTAATACGCAGTATTTT.